These 21 T cell receptor beta chains originate from one sample sequenced in a study of T cell repertoires in cytomegalovirus infection (dated by TCRdb to the late 2010s). The data were produced on an Illumina HiSeq 1500. TCRdb's own reprocessing of the public reads used fastp at Q25 and MiXCR and kept productive beta chains. Merged by CDR3 protein, the rows form single entries marked with the most common genes and DNA. This sample lists roughly 500,000 distinct CDR3 sequences; 10% to 12% were detected once. The ten biggest clones cover more than 8.5% of the sample. Material: PBMCs. Every receptor here comes from a human donor in good health (CMV status not recorded). Some clones in this sample may be carry-over from other donors' samples.

CDR3 sequence (DNA): TGTGCCTGGAATCGCGACGGACGCACATTAGAAAACTATGGCTACACCTTC. As protein: CAWNRDGRTLENYGYTF. The J gene is TRBJ1-2, the V gene TRBV30; D unresolved. There are 17 residues in the CDR3. Germline V gene sequence: CDR1 GTSNPN, CDR2 SVGIG (reference sequence). V was pared by 4 bases and J by 2 bases, with 23 bases between.

Regarding this clonotype: This sequence may be a read error, since a much larger clone differs from it by one base. In this CDR3 the conserved last residue, phenylalanine or tryptophan, is missing, so a read error is likely. The chain recombines TRBV3-1 with TRBJ2-7; D is unresolved. The germline V gene encodes CDR1 LGHDT and CDR2 YNNKEL (reference sequence). CDR3 length: 15 residues. Trimming stripped 0 bases from V and 4 bases from J, with 13 bases between. CDR3 DNA: TGTGCCAGCAGCCAAGAGTTGGCAGGTGGTTACGAGCAGTACCTC. Amino acid sequence: CASSQELAGGYEQYL.

Many counts were recorded for this clonotype. The rearrangement links TRBV6-1 to TRBJ1-3; TRBD1 matches 7 bases. CDR3 length: 14 residues. CDR1 is MNHNS, CDR2 SASEGT, per germline. After removal of 0 bases from V and 8 bases from J, the junction contained 4 bases not matched to a gene. The CDR3 DNA reads TGTGCCAGCAGTGAAGCGACAGGGCTGGACACCATATATTTT. Its protein is CASSEATGLDTIYF.

This clonotype was seen ten or more times. The V call is TRBV27, the J call TRBJ1-5; D uncertain. Trimming left V 0 bases short and J 7 bases short, with 7 bases between. Germline V gene sequence: CDR1 MNHEY, CDR2 SMNVEV (reference sequence). The CDR3 runs to 13 residues. The CDR3 bases are TGTGCCAGCAGTTTATCCTGGAGACAGCCCCAGCATTTT. Translated: CASSLSWRQPQHF.

The chain carries TRBV19 and TRBJ2-2; D is possibly TRBD1 (6 bases). The CDR3 is 14 amino acids. Trimming removed 2 bases at V and 7 bases at J, with 11 bases between. Germline V gene data show CDR1 as LNHDA and CDR2 as SQIVND (reference sequence). CDR3 amino acids: CASSILAGDGELFF. The DNA of the CDR3 is TGTGCCAGTAGTATACTAGCAGGGGACGGGGAGCTGTTTTTT.

This clonotype was observed at least ten times. This chain links TRBV4-1 with TRBJ2-1; 9 bases are a match to TRBD2. CDR1 is MGHRA, CDR2 YSYEKL, per germline. The CDR3 contains 16 residues. With V trimmed by 0 bases and J by 3 bases, 3 bases remained unmatched. The CDR3 protein is CASSQELAGIYNEQFF. In nucleotides, the CDR3 is TGCGCCAGCAGCCAAGAGCTAGCGGGAATCTACAATGAGCAGTTCTTC.

The V and J genes are TRBV9 and TRBJ2-3, with 11 bases aligning to TRBD2. CDR3 length: 17 residues. Germline V lookup: CDR1 SGDLS, CDR2 YYNGEE. Germline trimming cut 2 bases from V and 0 bases from J; bases unmatched to any gene: 5. CDR3 amino acids: CASSVSLAGGSTDTQYF. The CDR3 coding sequence is TGTGCCAGCAGCGTCAGTTTAGCGGGAGGGAGCACAGATACGCAGTATTTT.

The sample holds many counts of this clonotype. V is TRBV6-1 and J is TRBJ2-4, with 9 bases lining up with TRBD1. J lost 5 bases, V lost 6 bases, and 5 bases had no gene match. Germline assignment: CDR1 MNHNS and CDR2 SASEGT. The CDR3 has 14 amino acids. Written as DNA, the CDR3 is TGTGCCAGCAGCGACAGGGGGACAGAAAACATTCAGTACTTC. This gives the protein CASSDRGTENIQYF.

This clonotype has at least ten counts. The V gene is TRBV7-9, the J gene TRBJ2-1, with D tentatively TRBD2 (6 bases). Deletions cut 3 bases from V and 2 bases from J, with 17 bases between. CDR3 length equals 17 residues. The germline gives CDR1 SEHNR, CDR2 FQNEAQ (reference sequence). The CDR3 DNA reads as TGTGCCAGCAGCTTGCGGGGTTTGGGCAGAGCCTACAATGAGCAGTTCTTC. It is translated as CASSLRGLGRAYNEQFF.

This clonotype was observed many times. The chain combines TRBV7-3 with TRBJ2-1, with 7 positions matching TRBD1. J lost 2 bases, V lost 3 bases, and 4 bases had no gene match. CDR1 is SGHTA, CDR2 FQGTGA, per germline. This CDR3 spans 15 amino acids. CDR3 sequence (DNA): TGTGCCAGCAGCTTCAACAGGGGTACCTACAATGAGCAGTTCTTC. Translation: CASSFNRGTYNEQFF. The whole variable domain, remainder taken from reference TRBV7-3 and TRBJ2-1, is GAGVSQTPSNKVTEKGKYVELRCDPISGHTALYWYRQSLGQGPEFLIYFQGTGAADDSGLPNDRFFAVRPEGSVSTLKIQRTERGDSAVYLCASSFNRGTYNEQFFGPGTRLTVL.

Many counts were recorded for this clonotype. The V and J genes are TRBV6-2 or TRBV6-3 and TRBJ1-4; the D gene is possibly TRBD1 (5 bases). V dropped 11 bases and J dropped 0 bases, with 10 bases sitting between them. There are 13 residues in the CDR3. Germline loops: CDR1 MNHEY, CDR2 SVGEGT. CDR3 nucleotide sequence: TGTGCCTCAGGAGGGGCAACTAATGAAAAACTGTTTTTT. It yields the protein CASGGATNEKLFF.

This clonotype is a singleton in its sample. This chain uses TRBV7-9 with TRBJ2-1; D remains ambiguous. This CDR3 is built from 16 residues. Trimming left V 2 bases short and J 0 bases short, with 11 bases between. Looked up from germline, CDR1 is SEHNR and CDR2 is FQNEAQ (reference sequence). The CDR3 loop is CASSLIDMSSYNEQFF. The CDR3 coding sequence is TGTGCCAGCAGCTTAATAGACATGAGCTCCTACAATGAGCAGTTCTTC.

About this clonotype: This may come from a read error, since a much larger clone is one base off. The chain uses TRBV27 and TRBJ2-1; no firm D call. Germline V gene data show CDR1 as MNHEY and CDR2 as SMNVEV (reference sequence). CDR3 size: 13 residues. The CDR3 reads CASSLGFSNELFF. The CDR3 nucleotides are TGTGCCAGCAGTTTAGGATTCTCCAATGAGCTGTTCTTC.

This clonotype was seen ten or more times. The chain joins TRBV4-1 to TRBJ2-2; no definite D call. The germline V and J ends were trimmed by 2 bases and 0 bases, with 4 bases remaining between them. This CDR3 has 14 amino acids. Per germline, CDR1 MGHRA and CDR2 YSYEKL. The chain's CDR3 is CASSQTTNTGELFF. The CDR3 DNA sequence: TGCGCCAGCAGCCAAACCACGAACACCGGGGAGCTGTTTTTT.

Ten or more counts support this clonotype. This chain uses TRBV12-3 or TRBV12-4 with TRBJ2-1; 13 bases align to TRBD2. The CDR3 consists of 15 residues. The trim removed 6 bases at V and 7 bases at J, leaving 6 bases unmatched. DNA for the CDR3: TGTGCCAGCAGGCGGACTAGCGGGGGCCCTAATGAGCAGTTCTTC. Amino acid sequence: CASRRTSGGPNEQFF.

This clonotype was seen ten or more times. The V and J genes are TRBV7-2 and TRBJ2-1; D is unclear. Trimming left V 2 bases short and J 9 bases short, with 5 bases between. The germline V gene encodes CDR1 SGHTA and CDR2 FQGNSA. This CDR3 contains 11 residues. The CDR3 DNA sequence: TGTGCCAGCAGCTTATCCCCTGAGCAGTTCTTC. Amino acid sequence: CASSLSPEQFF.

Ten or more counts support this clonotype. This chain connects TRBV7-3 to TRBJ1-1; D unclear. The CDR3 extends over 15 amino acids. V was shortened by 3 bases and J by 5 bases, with 16 bases between the two germline ends. Looked up from germline, CDR1 is SGHTA and CDR2 is FQGTGA. This CDR3 reads CASSLGGIYGTEAFF. DNA of the CDR3: TGTGCCAGCAGCTTGGGAGGGATTTATGGAACTGAAGCTTTCTTT.

This clonotype has a count of ten or more. The chain links TRBV19 to TRBJ2-1; D gene unclear. This CDR3 comprises 14 residues. Germline V CDR1 and CDR2: LNHDA, SQIVND (reference sequence). The V end was cut by 7 bases, the J end by 8 bases, with 18 bases between. The CDR3 sequence: CASTSPIFPHEQFF. For the CDR3, the DNA is TGTGCCAGTACCTCTCCCATATTTCCCCATGAGCAGTTCTTC.

This clonotype appeared many times. CDR3 region: CASTRPGQGGRRGHSTDTQYF. CDR3 bases: TGTGCCAGCACTCGACCGGGACAGGGGGGCCGGAGAGGGCACAGCACAGATACGCAGTATTTT. V gene TRBV7-2 combines with J gene TRBJ2-3; TRBD1 agrees at 11 bases. Germline CDR1 reads SGHTA; CDR2 reads FQGNSA. J was trimmed by 0 bases and V by 7 bases; bases with no gene match: 21. The CDR3 has 21 amino acids.

The chain couples TRBV6-1 to TRBJ2-7, with 10 bases aligning to TRBD1. The CDR3 has 14 amino acids. Germline V gene sequence: CDR1 MNHNS, CDR2 SASEGT. Germline trimming cut 6 bases from V and 2 bases from J; bases unmatched to any gene: 4. This chain's CDR3 is CASRGDRGAYEQYF. The CDR3 DNA sequence: TGTGCCAGCAGAGGGGACAGGGGCGCCTACGAGCAGTACTTC.

This clonotype has a handful of counts. The V and J genes are TRBV9 and TRBJ1-4; 9 bases fit TRBD1. With V trimmed by 0 bases and J by 8 bases, 5 bases remained unmatched. The CDR3 is 15 amino acids. The germline gives CDR1 SGDLS, CDR2 YYNGEE. CDR3 DNA: TGTGCCAGCAGCGTAGGGGGACAGGGACGAGAAAAACTGTTTTTT. This translates into CASSVGGQGREKLFF.